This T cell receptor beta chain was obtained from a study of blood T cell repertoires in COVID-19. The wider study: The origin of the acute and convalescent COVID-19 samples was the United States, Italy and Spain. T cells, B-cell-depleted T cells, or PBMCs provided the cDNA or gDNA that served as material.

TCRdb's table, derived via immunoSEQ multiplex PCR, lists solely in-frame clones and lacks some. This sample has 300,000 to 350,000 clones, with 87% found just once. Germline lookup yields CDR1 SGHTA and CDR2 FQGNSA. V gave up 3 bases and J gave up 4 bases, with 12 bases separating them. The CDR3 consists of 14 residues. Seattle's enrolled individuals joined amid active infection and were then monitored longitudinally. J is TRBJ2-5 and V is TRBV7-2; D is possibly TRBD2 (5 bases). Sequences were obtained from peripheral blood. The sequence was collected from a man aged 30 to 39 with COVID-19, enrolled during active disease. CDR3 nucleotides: TGTGCCAGCAGCTTCGATCGGGGTGCAGAGACCCAGTACTTC. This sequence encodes CASSFDRGAETQYF.